The clone carrying this TCR beta chain was counted a few times. Its antigen is unknown. The data stem from a study of beta chain features in type 1 diabetes. The investigators reverse transcribed all of the isolated RNA, so they sequenced expressed TCRB transcripts. Clones were read by immunoSEQ multiplex PCR, and TCRdb kept only the in-frame ones, dropping some. The sample carries roughly 700,000 clones, 13% recorded once. Germline V gene sequence: CDR1 MDHEN, CDR2 SYDVKM. CDR3 length: 13 amino acids. With 6 bases removed from V and 7 bases from J, the gap between germline ends came to 13 bases. Sorting that relied on CD45RO/CCR7/CD25/CD127/CD95/CD27 yielded CD4+ naive, central memory, regulatory and stem cell-like memory cells. Findings and limits, study-wide: Patients' naive, central memory and Treg TCRB repertoires seemed closer to one another than those of healthy donors. People with Type 1 diabetes carried modestly yet significantly shorter TCRB CDR3s in all four CD4+ subsets.

The sample consisted of naive CD4+ T cells from blood. The rearrangement links TRBV28 to TRBJ1-5, with D perhaps matching TRBD1 (6 bases). The source is a man between 18 and 29 years old with type 1 diabetes. The CDR3 sequence: CASRIQGIQPQHF. The CDR3, as DNA: TGTGCCAGCAGGATACAGGGAATCCAGCCCCAGCATTTT.